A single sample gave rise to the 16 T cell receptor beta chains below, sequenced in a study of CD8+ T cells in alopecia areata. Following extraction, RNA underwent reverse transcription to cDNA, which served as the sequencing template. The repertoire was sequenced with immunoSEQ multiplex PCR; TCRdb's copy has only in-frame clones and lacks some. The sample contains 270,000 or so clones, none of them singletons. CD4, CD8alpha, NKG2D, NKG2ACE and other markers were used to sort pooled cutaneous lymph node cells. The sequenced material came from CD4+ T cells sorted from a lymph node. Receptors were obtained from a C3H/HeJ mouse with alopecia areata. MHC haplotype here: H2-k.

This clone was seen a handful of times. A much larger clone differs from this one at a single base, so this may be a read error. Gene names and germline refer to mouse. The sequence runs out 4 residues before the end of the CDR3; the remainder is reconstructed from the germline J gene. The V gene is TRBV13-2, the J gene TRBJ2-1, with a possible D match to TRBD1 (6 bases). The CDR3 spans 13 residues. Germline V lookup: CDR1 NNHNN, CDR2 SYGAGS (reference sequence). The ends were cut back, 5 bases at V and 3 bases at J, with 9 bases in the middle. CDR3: CASGRDIYAEQFF. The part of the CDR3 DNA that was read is TGTGCCAGCGGCCGGGACATCTATGCT.

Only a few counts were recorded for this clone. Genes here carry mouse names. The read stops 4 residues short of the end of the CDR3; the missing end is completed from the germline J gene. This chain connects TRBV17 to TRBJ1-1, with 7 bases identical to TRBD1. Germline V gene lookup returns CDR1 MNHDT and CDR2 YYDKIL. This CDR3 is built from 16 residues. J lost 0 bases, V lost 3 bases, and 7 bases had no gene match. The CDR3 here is CASSRSRDSANTEVFF. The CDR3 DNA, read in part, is TGTGCTAGCAGTAGGTCCCGGGACAGTGCAAACACA.

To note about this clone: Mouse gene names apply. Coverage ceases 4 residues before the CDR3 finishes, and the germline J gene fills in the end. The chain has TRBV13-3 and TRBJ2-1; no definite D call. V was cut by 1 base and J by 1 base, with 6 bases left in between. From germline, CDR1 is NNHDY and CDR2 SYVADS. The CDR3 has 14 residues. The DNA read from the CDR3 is TGTGCCAGCAGTGATAGCCAGAACTATGCT. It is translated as CASSDSQNYA. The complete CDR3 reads CASSDSQNYAEQFF.

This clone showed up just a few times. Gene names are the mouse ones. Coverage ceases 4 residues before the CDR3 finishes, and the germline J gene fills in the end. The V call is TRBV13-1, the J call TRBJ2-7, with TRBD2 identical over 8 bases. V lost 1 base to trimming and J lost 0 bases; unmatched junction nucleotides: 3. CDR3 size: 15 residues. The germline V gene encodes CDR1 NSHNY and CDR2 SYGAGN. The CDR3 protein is CASSDKDWVSYEQYF. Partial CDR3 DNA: TGTGCCAGCAGTGATAAGGACTGGGTCTCCTAT.

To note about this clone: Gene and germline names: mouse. Partial CDR3 DNA: TGTGCCAGCAGCCCTGGACTCTTAAACACCGGG. Translation: CASSPGLLNTG. The full CDR3 protein is CASSPGLLNTGQLYF. This chain links TRBV19 with TRBJ2-2; D possibly corresponds to TRBD2 (5 bases). The observed sequence ends 4 residues before the CDR3 terminus, with the missing tail filled in from the germline J gene. CDR3 length: 15 amino acids. Looked up from germline, CDR1 is FNHDT and CDR2 is SITEND (reference sequence). Trimming removed 5 bases at V and 1 base at J, with 12 bases between.

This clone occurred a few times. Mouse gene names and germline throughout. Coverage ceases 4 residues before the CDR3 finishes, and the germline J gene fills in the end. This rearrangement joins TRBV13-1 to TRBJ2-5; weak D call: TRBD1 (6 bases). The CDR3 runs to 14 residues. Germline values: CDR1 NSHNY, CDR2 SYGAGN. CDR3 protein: CASSPGTLRDTQYF. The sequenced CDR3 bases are TGTGCCAGCAGTCCCGGGACACTGCGGGAC.

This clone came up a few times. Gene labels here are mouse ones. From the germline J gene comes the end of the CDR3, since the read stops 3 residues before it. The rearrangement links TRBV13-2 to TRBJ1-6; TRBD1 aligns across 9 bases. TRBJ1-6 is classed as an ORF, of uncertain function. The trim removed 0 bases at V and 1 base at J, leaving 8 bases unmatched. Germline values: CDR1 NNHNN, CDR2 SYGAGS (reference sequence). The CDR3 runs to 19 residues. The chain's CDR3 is CASGDAGTGTISYNSPLYF. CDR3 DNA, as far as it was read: TGTGCCAGCGGTGATGCTGGGACAGGGACCATCTCCTATAATTCGCCC.

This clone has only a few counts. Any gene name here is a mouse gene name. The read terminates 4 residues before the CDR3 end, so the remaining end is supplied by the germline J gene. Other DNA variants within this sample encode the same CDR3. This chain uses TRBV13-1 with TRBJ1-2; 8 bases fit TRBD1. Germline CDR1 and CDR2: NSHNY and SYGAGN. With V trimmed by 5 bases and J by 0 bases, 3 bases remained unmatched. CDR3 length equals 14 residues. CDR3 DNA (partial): TGTGCCAGCAGCCCGGACAGGGCAAACTCC. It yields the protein CASSPDRANS. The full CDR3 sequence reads CASSPDRANSDYTF.

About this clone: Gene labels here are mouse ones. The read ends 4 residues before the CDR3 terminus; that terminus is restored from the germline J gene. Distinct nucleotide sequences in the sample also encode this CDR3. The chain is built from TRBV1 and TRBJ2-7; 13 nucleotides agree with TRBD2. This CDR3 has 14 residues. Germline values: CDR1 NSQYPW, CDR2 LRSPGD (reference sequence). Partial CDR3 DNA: TGCACCTGCAGTGCCGGGACTGGGGGGGAT. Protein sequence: CTCSAGTGGD. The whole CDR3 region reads CTCSAGTGGDEQYF.

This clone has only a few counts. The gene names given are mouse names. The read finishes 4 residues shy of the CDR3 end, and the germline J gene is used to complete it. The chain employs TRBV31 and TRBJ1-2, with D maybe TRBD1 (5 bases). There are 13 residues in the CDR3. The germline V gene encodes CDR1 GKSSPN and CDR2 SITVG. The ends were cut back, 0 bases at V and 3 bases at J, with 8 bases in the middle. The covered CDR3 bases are TGTGCCTGGAGTCTAGGCAGGGACTCC. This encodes CAWSLGRDS. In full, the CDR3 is CAWSLGRDSDYTF.

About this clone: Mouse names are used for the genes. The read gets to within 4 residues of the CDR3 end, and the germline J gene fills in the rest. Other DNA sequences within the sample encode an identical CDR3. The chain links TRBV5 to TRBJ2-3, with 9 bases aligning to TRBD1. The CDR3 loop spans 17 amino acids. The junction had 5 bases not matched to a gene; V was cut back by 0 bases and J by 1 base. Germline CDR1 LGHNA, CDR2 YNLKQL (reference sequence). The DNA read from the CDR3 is TGTGCCAGCAGCCAAGACGGCACAGGGGGCGGTGCAGAA. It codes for CASSQDGTGGGAE. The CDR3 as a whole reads CASSQDGTGGGAETLYF.

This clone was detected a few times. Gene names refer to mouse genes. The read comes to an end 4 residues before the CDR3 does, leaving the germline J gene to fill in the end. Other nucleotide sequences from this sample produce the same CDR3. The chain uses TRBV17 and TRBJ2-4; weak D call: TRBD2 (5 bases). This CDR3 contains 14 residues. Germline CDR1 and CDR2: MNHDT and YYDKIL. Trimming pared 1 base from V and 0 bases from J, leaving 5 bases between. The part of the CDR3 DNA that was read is TGTGCTAGCAGTAGAGGGACTAGTCAAAAC. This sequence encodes CASSRGTSQN. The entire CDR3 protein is CASSRGTSQNTLYF.

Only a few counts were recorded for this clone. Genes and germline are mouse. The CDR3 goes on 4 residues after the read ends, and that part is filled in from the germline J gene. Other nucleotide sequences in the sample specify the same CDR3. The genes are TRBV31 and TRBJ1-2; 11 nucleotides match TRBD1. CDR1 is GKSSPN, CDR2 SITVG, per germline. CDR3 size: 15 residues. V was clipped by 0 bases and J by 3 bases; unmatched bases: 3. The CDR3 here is CAWSLRGQGDSDYTF. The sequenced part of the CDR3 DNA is TGTGCCTGGAGTCTAAGGGGACAGGGGGACTCC.

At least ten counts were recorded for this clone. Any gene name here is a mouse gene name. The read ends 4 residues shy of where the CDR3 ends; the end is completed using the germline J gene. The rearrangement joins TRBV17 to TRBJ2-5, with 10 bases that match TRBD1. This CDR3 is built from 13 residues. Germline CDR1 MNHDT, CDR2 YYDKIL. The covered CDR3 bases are TGTGCTAGCAGTGGGACAGGGGAAGAC. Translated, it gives CASSGTGED. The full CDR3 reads CASSGTGEDTQYF.

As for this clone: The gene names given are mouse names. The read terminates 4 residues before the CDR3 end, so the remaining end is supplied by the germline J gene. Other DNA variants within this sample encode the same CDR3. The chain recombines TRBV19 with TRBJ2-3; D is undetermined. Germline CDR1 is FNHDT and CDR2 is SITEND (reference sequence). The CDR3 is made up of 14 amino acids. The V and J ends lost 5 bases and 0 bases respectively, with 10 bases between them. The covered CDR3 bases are TGTGCCAGCAGCGACAAATCTAGTGCAGAA. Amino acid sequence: CASSDKSSAE. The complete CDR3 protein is CASSDKSSAETLYF.

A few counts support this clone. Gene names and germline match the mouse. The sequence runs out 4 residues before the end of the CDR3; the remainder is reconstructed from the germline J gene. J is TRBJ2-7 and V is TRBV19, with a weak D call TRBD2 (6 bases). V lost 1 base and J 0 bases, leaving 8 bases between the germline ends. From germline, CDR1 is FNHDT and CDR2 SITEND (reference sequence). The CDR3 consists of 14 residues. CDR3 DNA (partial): TGTGCCAGCAGTATACCTGGGGACTCCTAT. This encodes CASSIPGDSY. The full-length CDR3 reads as CASSIPGDSYEQYF.